This TCR beta chain emerged from a study of T cell repertoires in cytomegalovirus infection. About this clonotype itself: Its antigen is not identified.

This CDR3 contains 15 residues. CDR1 SGHAT and CDR2 FQNNGV come from the germline V gene. Trimming at V came to 4 bases and at J to 9 bases, leaving 7 bases not matched to a gene. TCRdb analysed the reads with MiXCR anew, one entry per CDR3 protein. The sample shows hundreds of thousands of distinct CDR3 sequences, around a third of them seen only once. This receptor was taken from a human donor in good health (CMV status not recorded). Some clones in this sample may be carry-over from other donors' samples. The chain joins TRBV11-2 to TRBJ2-1, with 12 bases that match TRBD2. Here the sequenced sample was cultured PBMCs, taken from culture after CMV antigen stimulation. In nucleotides, the CDR3 is TGTGCCAGCAGCTCCGGACTAGCGGGGTTGGGTGAGCAGTTCTTC. Encoded protein: CASSSGLAGLGEQFF.